The entry below gives a single T cell receptor (beta chain) sequence along with its context. This clone has just a few counts. Its antigen is unknown. The input lacks base qualities; no much larger clone sits a single base away. The data were taken from a study of T cell clonotyping in hematopoietic cell transplantation (dated by TCRdb to the early 2020s). Looking at the study overall: A total of 150 or so blood samples were gathered in the study from approximately 32 consecutive transplant recipients along with their related donors. Patients were recruited between September 2015 and January 2017 and followed until late 2020 or death.

The meaning of the sample's time point label: 30 days after allo-HCT. Blood from recipients was drawn about 28 days before transplant and again at days 30, 100 and 180 after transplant. Nuclei Lysis Solution was used to extract genomic DNA from fresh or cryopreserved unfractionated peripheral blood mononuclear cells. The immunoSEQ assay, a bias-controlled multiplex PCR using V- and J-specific primers, was used to amplify TCR beta CDR3 regions from genomic DNA. A proprietary barcode and Illumina adapter sequences were added to the CDR3 amplicons in a second PCR step. An Illumina MiSeq instrument was used for sequencing of the CDR3 libraries. Concerning the study's data processing: Export and quality control were handled in immunoSEQ Analyzer 3.0, while downstream analyses relied on R Bioconductor and Immunarch. Only productive rearrangements in the normalized downsampled data set were used to calculate repertoire metrics. Clonotypes larger than 5 templates in the normalized cohort were defined as pathologically expanded. Repertoire diversity was measured with the Inverse Simpson Index. To capture all clonotypes, CMV-specificity analyses were performed on the non-normalized data set. Drawn from immuneACCESS, this table holds only the in-frame rearrangements with V and J called that TCRdb kept. Clones are partly lost; checked studies trace under half to an unresolved V gene and leave the rest unexplained. D and trimming come from the DNA, and the V and J calls and clone size come from that table. This sample is represented by about 16,000 clones; about two thirds of them were singletons. The ten largest clones represent approximately 12% of the sample.

The full study reports these points: Donor and pretransplant recipient Inverse Simpson Index values predicted broader posttransplant TCR repertoire diversity. The sample size was limited, and CD4 and CD8 repertoire contributions could not be separated because cells were not sorted. After transplant, TCR diversity in recipients dropped, and pathologically expanded clonotypes increased progressively from day 30 to day 180. Only a small fraction of recipient repertoires overlapped donor repertoires, with over 95% appearing de novo at the given depth.

From the cysteine up to the phenylalanine, the CDR3 has a length of 12 residues. Here the CDR3 DNA is all that survives: 36 bases in frame from base 1. Trimming leaves V shorter by 6 bases and J shorter by 11 bases, with the junction holding 7 bases beyond the gene matches. The germline V gene supplies CDR1 MNHEY and CDR2 SVGAGI. The sequence derives from a male patient aged 50 or older who had an allogeneic stem cell transplant from an unrelated donor, so T cells may come from the graft donor. Some clones in this sample may be carry-over from other donors' samples. The sequence links TRBV6-5 to TRBJ1-1, with 9 bases matching TRBD1. This material consisted of PBMCs, taken 30 days after allogeneic stem cell transplant. CDR3 reads: CASRTGTGNAFF. The nucleotide sequence reads as follows: TGTGCCAGCAGGACCGGGACAGGGAACGCTTTCTTT.